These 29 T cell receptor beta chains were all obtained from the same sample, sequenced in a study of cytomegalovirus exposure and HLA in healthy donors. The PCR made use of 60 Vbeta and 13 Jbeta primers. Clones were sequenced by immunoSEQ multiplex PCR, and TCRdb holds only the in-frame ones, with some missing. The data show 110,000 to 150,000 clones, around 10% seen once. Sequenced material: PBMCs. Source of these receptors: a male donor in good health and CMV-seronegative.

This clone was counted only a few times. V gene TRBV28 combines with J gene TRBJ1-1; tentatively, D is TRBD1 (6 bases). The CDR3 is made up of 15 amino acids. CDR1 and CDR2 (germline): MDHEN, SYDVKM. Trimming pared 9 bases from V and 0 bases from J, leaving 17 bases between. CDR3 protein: CASQAGGAMNTEAFF. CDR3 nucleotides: TGTGCCAGTCAGGCGGGGGGGGCCATGAACACTGAAGCTTTCTTT.

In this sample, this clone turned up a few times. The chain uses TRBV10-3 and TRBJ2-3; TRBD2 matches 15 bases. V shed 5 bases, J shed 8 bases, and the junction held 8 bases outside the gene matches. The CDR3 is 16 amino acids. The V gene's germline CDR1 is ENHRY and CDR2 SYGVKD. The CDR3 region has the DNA TGTGCCATCAGTTCCGGACTAGCGGGGGGGCCTGGTACGCAGTATTTT. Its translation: CAISSGLAGGPGTQYF.

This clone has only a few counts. The CDR3 bases are TGTGCCAGCAGCTTAGGACAGGGAGCCGCCGATGGCTATGGCTACACCTTC. Its protein product is CASSLGQGAADGYGYTF. V is TRBV7-9 and J is TRBJ1-2; 7 positions agree with TRBD1. The CDR3 loop spans 17 amino acids. CDR1 and CDR2 from the germline V gene are SEHNR and FQNEAQ (reference sequence). The J segment lost 4 bases and the V segment lost 1 base, leaving 12 bases of the junction unmatched.

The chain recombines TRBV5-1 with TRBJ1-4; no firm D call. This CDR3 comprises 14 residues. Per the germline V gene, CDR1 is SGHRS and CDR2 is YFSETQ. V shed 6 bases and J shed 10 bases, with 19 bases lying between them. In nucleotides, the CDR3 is TGCGCCAGCACCCCCGGTGAGTTCCCCGGAAAACTGTTTTTT. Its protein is CASTPGEFPGKLFF.

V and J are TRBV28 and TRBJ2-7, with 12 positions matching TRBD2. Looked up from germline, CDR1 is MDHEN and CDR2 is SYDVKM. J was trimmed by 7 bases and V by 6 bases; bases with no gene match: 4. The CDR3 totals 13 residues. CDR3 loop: CASRPTSGSEQYF. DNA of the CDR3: TGTGCCAGCAGGCCGACTAGCGGGAGTGAGCAGTACTTC.

CDR3 in DNA: TGTGCCAGCTCAGCAGGGCGCAATCAGCCCCAGCATTTT. Translation gives CASSAGRNQPQHF. The chain combines TRBV18 with TRBJ1-5; possibly TRBD1 for D (5 bases). Looked up from germline, CDR1 is KGHSH and CDR2 is LQKENI. The CDR3 length is 13 residues. The ends were cut back, 5 bases at V and 2 bases at J, with 7 bases in the middle.

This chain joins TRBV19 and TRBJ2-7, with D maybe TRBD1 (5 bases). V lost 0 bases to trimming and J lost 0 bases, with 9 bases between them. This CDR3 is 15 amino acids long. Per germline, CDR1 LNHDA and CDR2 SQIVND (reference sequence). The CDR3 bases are TGTGCCAGTAGTATAGACAGGGCCAGCTCCTACGAGCAGTACTTC. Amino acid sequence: CASSIDRASSYEQYF.

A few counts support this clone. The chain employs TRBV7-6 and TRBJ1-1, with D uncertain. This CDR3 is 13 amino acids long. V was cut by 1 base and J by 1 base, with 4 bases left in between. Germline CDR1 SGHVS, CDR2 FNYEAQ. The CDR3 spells CASSLGANTEAFF. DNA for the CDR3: TGTGCCAGCAGCTTAGGAGCGAACACTGAAGCTTTCTTT. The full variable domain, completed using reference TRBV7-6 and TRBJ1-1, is GAGVSQSPRYKVTKRGQDVALRCDPISGHVSLYWYRQALGQGPEFLTYFNYEAQQDKSGLPNDRFSAERPEGSISTLTIQRTEQRDSAMYRCASSLGANTEAFFGQGTRLTVV.

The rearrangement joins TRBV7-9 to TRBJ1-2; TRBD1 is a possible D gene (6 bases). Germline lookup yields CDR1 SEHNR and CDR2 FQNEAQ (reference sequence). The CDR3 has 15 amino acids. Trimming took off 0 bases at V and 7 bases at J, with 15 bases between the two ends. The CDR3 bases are TGTGCCAGCAGCTTAGCTCAGGGGTTGTCCCTTGGCTACACCTTC. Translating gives CASSLAQGLSLGYTF.

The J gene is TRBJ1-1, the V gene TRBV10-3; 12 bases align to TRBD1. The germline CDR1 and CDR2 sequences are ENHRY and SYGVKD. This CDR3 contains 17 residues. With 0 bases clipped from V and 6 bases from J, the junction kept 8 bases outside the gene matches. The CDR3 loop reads CAISESPGQGASAEAFF. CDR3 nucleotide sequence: TGTGCCATCAGTGAGTCCCCGGGACAGGGGGCGAGCGCTGAAGCTTTCTTT.

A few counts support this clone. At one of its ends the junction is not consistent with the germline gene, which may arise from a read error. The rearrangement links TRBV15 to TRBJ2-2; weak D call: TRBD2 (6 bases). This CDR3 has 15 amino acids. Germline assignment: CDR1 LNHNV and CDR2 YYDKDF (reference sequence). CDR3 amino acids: CATSRLPGLTGELFF. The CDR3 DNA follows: TGTGCCACCAGCCGCCTTCCGGGACTCACCGGAGAGCTGTTTTTT.

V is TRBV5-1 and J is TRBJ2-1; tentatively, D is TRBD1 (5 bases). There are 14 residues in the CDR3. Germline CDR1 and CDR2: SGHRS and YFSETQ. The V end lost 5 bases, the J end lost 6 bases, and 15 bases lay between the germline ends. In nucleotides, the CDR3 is TGCGCCAGCAGGCAGGGCCTTTTTAGCAATGAGCAGTTCTTC. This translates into CASRQGLFSNEQFF.

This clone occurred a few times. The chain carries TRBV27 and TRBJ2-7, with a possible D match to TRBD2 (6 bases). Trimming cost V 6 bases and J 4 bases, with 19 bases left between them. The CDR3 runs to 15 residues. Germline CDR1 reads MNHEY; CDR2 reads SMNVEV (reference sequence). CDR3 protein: CASSPSAGSGYEQYF. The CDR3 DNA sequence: TGTGCCAGCAGCCCCTCGGCAGGAAGCGGGTACGAGCAGTACTTC.

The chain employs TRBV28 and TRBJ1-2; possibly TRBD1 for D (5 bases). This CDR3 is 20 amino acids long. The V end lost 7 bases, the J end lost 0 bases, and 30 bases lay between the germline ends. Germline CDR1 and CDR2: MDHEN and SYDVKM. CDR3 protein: CASTKRAATLGGLTNYGYTF. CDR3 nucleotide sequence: TGTGCCAGCACAAAACGGGCCGCTACTCTGGGGGGACTTACTAACTATGGCTACACCTTC.

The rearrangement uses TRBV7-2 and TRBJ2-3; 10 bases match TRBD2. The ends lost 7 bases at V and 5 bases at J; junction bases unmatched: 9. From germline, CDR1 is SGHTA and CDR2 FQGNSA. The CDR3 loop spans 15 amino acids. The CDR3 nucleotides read TGTGCCAGCACCCCGCGTAGCGGGAGGATAGATACGCAGTATTTT. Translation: CASTPRSGRIDTQYF.

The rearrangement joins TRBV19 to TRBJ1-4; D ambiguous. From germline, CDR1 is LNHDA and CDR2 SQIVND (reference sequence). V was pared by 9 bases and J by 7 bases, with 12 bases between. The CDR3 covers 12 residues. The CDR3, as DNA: TGTGCCAGCGAAGATGATAGTGAAAAACTGTTTTTT. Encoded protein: CASEDDSEKLFF.

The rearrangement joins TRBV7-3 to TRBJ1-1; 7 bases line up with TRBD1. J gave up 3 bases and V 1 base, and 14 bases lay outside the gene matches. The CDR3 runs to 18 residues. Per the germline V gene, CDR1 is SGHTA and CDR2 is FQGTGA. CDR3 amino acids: CASSLRGVGQPGHTEAFF. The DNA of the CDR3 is TGTGCCAGCAGCTTAAGGGGAGTGGGACAGCCGGGTCACACTGAAGCTTTCTTT.

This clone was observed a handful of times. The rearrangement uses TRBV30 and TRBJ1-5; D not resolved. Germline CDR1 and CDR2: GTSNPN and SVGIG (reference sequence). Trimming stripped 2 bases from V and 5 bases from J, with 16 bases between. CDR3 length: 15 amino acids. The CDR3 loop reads CAWSNPSGFYQPQHF. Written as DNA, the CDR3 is TGTGCCTGGAGTAACCCTTCGGGGTTCTATCAGCCCCAGCATTTT.

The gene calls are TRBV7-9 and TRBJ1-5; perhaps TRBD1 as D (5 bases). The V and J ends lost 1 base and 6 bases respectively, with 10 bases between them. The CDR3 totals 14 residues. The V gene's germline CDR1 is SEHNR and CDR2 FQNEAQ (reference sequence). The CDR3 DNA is TGTGCCAGCAGCTTAGGGGGGGACTCTCAGCCCCAGCATTTT. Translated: CASSLGGDSQPQHF.

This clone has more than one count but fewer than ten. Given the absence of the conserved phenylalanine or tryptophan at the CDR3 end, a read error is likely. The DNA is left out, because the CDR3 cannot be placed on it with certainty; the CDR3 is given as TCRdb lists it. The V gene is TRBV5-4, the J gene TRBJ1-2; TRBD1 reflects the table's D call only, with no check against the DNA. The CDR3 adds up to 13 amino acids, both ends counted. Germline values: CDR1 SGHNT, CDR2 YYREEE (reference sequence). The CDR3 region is CASSFATGQGDAV.

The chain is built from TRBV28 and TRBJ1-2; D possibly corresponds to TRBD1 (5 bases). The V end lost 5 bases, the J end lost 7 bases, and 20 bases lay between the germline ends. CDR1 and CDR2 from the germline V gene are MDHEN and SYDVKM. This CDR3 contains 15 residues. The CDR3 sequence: CASSGSSGPGGGYTF. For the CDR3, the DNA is TGTGCCAGCAGTGGCTCCTCAGGGCCCGGCGGTGGCTACACCTTC.

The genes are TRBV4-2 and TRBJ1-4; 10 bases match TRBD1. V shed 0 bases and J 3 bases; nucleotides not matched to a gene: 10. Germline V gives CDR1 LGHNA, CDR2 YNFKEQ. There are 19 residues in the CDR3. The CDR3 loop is CASSQDLGTGVGANEKLFF. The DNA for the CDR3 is TGTGCCAGCAGCCAAGATCTAGGGACAGGGGTGGGAGCTAATGAAAAACTGTTTTTT.

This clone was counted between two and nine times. The CDR3 DNA follows: TGTGCCGCAGCGGGGGACAGGGGGACTATTGGCTACACCTTC. It encodes CAAAGDRGTIGYTF. This sequence joins TRBV6-1 and TRBJ1-2; 11 bases are a match to TRBD1. V was clipped by 11 bases and J by 7 bases; unmatched bases: 12. The CDR3 totals 14 residues. Per the germline V gene, CDR1 is MNHNS and CDR2 is SASEGT.

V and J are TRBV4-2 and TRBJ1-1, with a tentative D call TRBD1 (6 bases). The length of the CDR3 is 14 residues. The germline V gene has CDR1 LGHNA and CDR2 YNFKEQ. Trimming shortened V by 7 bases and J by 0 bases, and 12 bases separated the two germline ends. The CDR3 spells CASTSGGLNTEAFF. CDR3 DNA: TGTGCCAGCACCTCCGGGGGGCTGAACACTGAAGCTTTCTTT.

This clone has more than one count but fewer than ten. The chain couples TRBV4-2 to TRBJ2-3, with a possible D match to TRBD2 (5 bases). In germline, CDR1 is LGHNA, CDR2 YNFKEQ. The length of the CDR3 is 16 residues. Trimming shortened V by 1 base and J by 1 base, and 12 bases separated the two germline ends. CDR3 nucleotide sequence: TGTGCCAGCAGCCAAGGCCCAGCGGAGCGCACAGATACGCAGTATTTT. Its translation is CASSQGPAERTDTQYF.

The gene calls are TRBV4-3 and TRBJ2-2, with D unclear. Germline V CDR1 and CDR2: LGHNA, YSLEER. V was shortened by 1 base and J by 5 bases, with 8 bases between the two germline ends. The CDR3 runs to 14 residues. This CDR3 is CASSQGVSTGELFF. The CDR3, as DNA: TGCGCCAGCAGCCAAGGTGTTTCAACCGGGGAGCTGTTTTTT.

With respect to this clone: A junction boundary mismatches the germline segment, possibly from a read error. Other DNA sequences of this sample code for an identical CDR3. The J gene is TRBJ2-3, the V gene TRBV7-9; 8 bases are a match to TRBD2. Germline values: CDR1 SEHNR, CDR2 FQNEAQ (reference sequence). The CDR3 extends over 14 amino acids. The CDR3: CASSFSGTTDTQYF. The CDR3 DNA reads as TGCGCCAGCAGCTTTAGCGGGACCACAGATACGCAGTATTTT. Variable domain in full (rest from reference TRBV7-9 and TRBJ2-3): DTGVSQNPRHKITKRGQNVTFRCDPISEHNRLYWYRQTLGQGPEFLTYFQNEAQLEKSRLLSDRFSAERPKGSFSTLEIQRTEQGDSAMYLCASSFSGTTDTQYFGPGTRLTVL.

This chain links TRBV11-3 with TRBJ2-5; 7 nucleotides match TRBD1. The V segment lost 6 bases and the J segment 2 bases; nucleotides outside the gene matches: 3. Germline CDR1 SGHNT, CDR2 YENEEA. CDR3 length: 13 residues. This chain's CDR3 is CASSTGAQETQYF. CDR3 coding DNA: TGTGCCAGCAGTACAGGGGCTCAAGAGACCCAGTACTTC.

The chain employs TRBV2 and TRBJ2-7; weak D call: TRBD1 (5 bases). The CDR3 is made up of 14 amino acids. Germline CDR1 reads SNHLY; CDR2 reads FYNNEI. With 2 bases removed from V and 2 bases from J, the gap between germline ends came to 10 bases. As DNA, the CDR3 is TGTGCCAGCAGTGAAACAGGCTCGCCCTACGAGCAGTACTTC. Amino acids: CASSETGSPYEQYF.